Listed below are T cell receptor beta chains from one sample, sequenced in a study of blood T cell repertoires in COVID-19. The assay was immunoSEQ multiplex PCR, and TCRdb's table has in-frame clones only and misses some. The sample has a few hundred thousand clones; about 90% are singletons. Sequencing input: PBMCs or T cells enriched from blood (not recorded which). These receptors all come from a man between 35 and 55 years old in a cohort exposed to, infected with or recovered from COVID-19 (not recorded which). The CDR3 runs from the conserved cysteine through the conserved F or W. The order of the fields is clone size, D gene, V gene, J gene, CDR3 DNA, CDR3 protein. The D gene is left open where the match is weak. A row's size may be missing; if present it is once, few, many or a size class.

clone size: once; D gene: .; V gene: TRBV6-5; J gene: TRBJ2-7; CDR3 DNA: TGTGCCAGCACCCAGACAGGGAGGAACTACGAGCAGTACTTC; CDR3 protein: CASTQTGRNYEQYF
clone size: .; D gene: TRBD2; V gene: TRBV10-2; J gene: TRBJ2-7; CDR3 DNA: TGCGCCAGCAGCGGAGTACTAGCGGGAGATTACGAGCAGTACTTC; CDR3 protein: CASSGVLAGDYEQYF
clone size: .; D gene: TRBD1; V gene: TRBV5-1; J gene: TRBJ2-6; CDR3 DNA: TGCGCCAGCAGCCCGGGACAGAAATCTGGGGCCAACGTCCTGACTTTC; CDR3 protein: CASSPGQKSGANVLTF
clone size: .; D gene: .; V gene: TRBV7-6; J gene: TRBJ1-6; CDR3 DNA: TGTGCCAGCAGCTTATTAAGGGGGAATAATTCACCCCTCCACTTT; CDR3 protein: CASSLLRGNNSPLHF
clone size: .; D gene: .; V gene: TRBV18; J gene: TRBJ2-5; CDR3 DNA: TGTGCCAGCTCACCGGAAGGGGGGACCCAGTACTTC; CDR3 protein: CASSPEGGTQYF
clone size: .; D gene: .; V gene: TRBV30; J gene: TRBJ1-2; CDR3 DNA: TGTGCCTGGAGCCCAGGGGTCGGCAGGGCCCTACCTAACTATGGCTACACCTTC; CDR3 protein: CAWSPGVGRALPNYGYTF
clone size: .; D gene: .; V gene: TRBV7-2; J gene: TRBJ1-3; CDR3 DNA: TGTGCCAGCACCAGGACGTCGGGAGACGGAAACACCATATATTTT; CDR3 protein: CASTRTSGDGNTIYF
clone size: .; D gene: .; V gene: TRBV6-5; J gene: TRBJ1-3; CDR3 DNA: TGTGCCAGCAGTTCAGGGTGGGCTGGAAACACCATATATTTT; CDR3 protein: CASSSGWAGNTIYF
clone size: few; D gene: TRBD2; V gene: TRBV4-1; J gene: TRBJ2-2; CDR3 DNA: TGCGCCAGCAGCCAACGGACTAGCGGGAGAGGGACCGGGGAGCTGTTTTTT; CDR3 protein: CASSQRTSGRGTGELFF
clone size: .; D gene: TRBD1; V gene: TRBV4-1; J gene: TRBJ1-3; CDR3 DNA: TGCGCCAGCAGCCAAGATCATTTAGGGGGCGCGTTAGGAAACACCATATATTTT; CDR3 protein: CASSQDHLGGALGNTIYF
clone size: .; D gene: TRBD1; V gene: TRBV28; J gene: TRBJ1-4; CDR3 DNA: TGTGCCAGCAGTGCAGGGGGAACTAATGAAAAACTGTTTTTT; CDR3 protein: CASSAGGTNEKLFF
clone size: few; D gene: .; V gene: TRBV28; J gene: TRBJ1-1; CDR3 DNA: TGTGCCAGCACTAGCCCTAACACGGAGCGTGAGGCTTTCTTT; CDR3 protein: CASTSPNTEREAFF
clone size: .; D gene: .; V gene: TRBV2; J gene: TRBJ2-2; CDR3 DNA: TGTGCCAGCAGCGGTAAGGGGTACACCGGGGAGCTGTTTTTT; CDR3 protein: CASSGKGYTGELFF
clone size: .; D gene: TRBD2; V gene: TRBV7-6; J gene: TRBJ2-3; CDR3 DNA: TGTGCCAGCAGCCCCTGGACTAGCGGGAGGGGGGCAGATACGCAGTATTTT; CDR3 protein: CASSPWTSGRGADTQYF
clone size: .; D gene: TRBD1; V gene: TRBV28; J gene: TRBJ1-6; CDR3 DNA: TGTGCCAGCAGTCCGGGACAGGATAATTCACCCCTCCACTTT; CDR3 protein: CASSPGQDNSPLHF
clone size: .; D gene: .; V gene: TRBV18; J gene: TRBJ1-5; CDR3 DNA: TGTGCCAGCTCACCGTCGTCTAGCAATCAGCCCCAGCATTTT; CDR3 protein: CASSPSSSNQPQHF
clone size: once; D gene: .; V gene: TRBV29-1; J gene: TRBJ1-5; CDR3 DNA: TGCAGCGTTGCAGCGGGGGCGGGGGATCAGCCCCAGCATTTT; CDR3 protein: CSVAAGAGDQPQHF
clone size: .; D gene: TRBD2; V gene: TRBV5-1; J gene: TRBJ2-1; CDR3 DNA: TGCGCCAGCAGCTTGGTGTGGCTAGCGGAGAGTCTCAATGAGCAGTTCTTC; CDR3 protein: CASSLVWLAESLNEQFF
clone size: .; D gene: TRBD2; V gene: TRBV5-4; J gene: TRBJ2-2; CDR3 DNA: TGTGCCAGCAGCTCTGGCAGGTCTAGCGGGGGCGCGAACACCGGGGAGCTGTTTTTT; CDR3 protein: CASSSGRSSGGANTGELFF
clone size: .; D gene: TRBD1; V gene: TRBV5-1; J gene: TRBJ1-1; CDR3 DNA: TGCGCCAGCACGACAGGGGATGACACTGAAGCTTTCTTT; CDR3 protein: CASTTGDDTEAFF